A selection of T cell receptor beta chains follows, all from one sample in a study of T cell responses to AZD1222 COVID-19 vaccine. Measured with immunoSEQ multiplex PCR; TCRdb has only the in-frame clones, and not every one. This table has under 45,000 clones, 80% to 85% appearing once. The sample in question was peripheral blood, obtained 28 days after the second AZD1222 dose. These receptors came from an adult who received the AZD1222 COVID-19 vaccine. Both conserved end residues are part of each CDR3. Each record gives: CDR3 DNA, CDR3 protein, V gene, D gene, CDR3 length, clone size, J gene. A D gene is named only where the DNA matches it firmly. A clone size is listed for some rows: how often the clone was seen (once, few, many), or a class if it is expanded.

TGTGCCAGCAGTGAAAAATATAGGACAGGGGCTGGAAACACCATATATTTT,CASSEKYRTGAGNTIYF,TRBV2,TRBD1,17,.,TRBJ1-3
TGCAGCGTAAAGCCCGGGCCGCTGGATGAGCAGTTCTTC,CSVKPGPLDEQFF,TRBV29-1,.,13,.,TRBJ2-1
TGCGCCAGCAGTGAGAGAAGGGAGAGGCAGTTCTTC,CASSERRERQFF,TRBV10-2,.,12,.,TRBJ2-1
TGCAGCGTTGAGGACAGCTCCTACGAGCAGTACTTC,CSVEDSSYEQYF,TRBV29-1,.,12,.,TRBJ2-7
TGTGCCAGCAGCTTAAGTAGGGGACGCCAAGAGACCCAGTACTTC,CASSLSRGRQETQYF,TRBV7-3,.,15,.,TRBJ2-5
TGCGCCAGCAGCTTGGATGGGCAGACTCAAGAGACCCAGTACTTC,CASSLDGQTQETQYF,TRBV5-1,.,15,.,TRBJ2-5
TGTGCCAGCAACTCCCTGAGGTCCAGGGAAGGGTCCTACGAGCAGTACTTC,CASNSLRSREGSYEQYF,TRBV27,.,17,.,TRBJ2-7
TGTGCCAGCAGCCCGCGTGGGGGTCACACCATATATTTT,CASSPRGGHTIYF,TRBV7-9,.,13,.,TRBJ1-3
TGTGCCAGCAGCCCACAGACAGGGTCGGGTGGCTACACCTTC,CASSPQTGSGGYTF,TRBV3-1/TRBV3-2,TRBD1,14,.,TRBJ1-2
TGCGCCAGCAGCGAGAGGACAGGGGGCTCTGGGGCCAACGTCCTGACTTTC,CASSERTGGSGANVLTF,TRBV5-1,TRBD1,17,.,TRBJ2-6
TGTGCCAGCCGAACCCGGGGCGGCTACAATGAGCAGTTCTTC,CASRTRGGYNEQFF,TRBV2,.,14,once,TRBJ2-1
TGTGCCAGCAGCTTGGCGGGACAGGGCTATCAGCCCCAGCATTTT,CASSLAGQGYQPQHF,TRBV5-6,TRBD1,15,.,TRBJ1-5
TGTGCCAGCAGCTTTGGGGGGACAGGGGCTAACTATGGCTACACCTTC,CASSFGGTGANYGYTF,TRBV7-2,TRBD1,16,once,TRBJ1-2
TGTGCCAGCAGCTCCTCCGGGACAGGTACGGTGAACACTGAAGCTTTCTTT,CASSSSGTGTVNTEAFF,TRBV7-9,TRBD1,17,.,TRBJ1-1
TGTGCCAGCAGTGAAGCAGCTGGGCAGGCCGGGGGGCCCCAGCATTTT,CASSEAAGQAGGPQHF,TRBV2,.,16,.,TRBJ1-5
TGTGCCAGCAGCTTCACTAGTTACGAGCAGTACTTC,CASSFTSYEQYF,TRBV5-4,.,12,.,TRBJ2-7
TGCGCCAGCAGCTTACCCCCCTACGAGCAGTACTTC,CASSLPPYEQYF,TRBV5-1,.,12,.,TRBJ2-7
TGTGCCAGCAGTTTGGTATGGGCGAACACTGAAGCTTTCTTT,CASSLVWANTEAFF,TRBV27,.,14,.,TRBJ1-1
TGTGCCAGCAGTTCTCTACAGGGTCAGAGGTACGAGCAGTACTTC,CASSSLQGQRYEQYF,TRBV7-6,.,15,.,TRBJ2-7